This TCR beta chain was identified during a study of early T cells in non-severe SARS-CoV-2 infection (dated by TCRdb to the early 2020s). General notes on the study: TCR sequencing used bulk RNA from unsorted whole blood, so alpha and beta chains could not be paired.

Comment on this clonotype: This clone's antigen is unknown. The record has no base qualities; no much larger clone is one base away.

Preparation of the library involved 5' RACE. Sequencing took place on a NextSeq 500. The TCR library protocol attached unique molecular identifiers to individual cDNA molecules to correct for sequencing error and PCR bias. TCR alpha and beta chains were both sequenced, and the abundances of alpha and beta sequences in each sample were closely correlated with each other. The study's processing was this. Decombinator V4 was used to annotate the V gene, J gene and CDR3 of the TCR sequences. Expanded TCRs were defined as changing significantly between any two time points under a Poisson model with p below 0.0001. TCR abundances were normalised to the total number of TCRs sequenced in each sample and reported as counts per million. TRAV1-2 paired with TRAJ12, TRAJ20 or TRAJ33 defined MAIT TCRs, while TRAV10 paired with TRAJ18 defined iNKT TCRs. VDJdb, accessed 1 November 2021, was searched for CMV, EBV and SARS-CoV-2 annotated TCRs, with TCRs annotated for multiple antigens excluded. The public reads were reanalyzed by TCRdb: fastp trimming at Q25, MiXCR alignment, in-frame beta chains only. Each CDR3 protein appears once, grouped with its most common genes and DNA. These V and J calls rely on TCRdb rather than the paper's analysis. The sample profile shows 70,000 to 95,000 distinct CDR3 sequences; about 15% of them were found once. The ten biggest clones cover 0.45% to 0.75% of the sample.

The CDR3 contains 16 residues, cysteine and phenylalanine counted. This entry keeps only the CDR3 DNA: 48 bases, framed from base 1. From a lookup of the germline V gene (reference sequence), CDR1 and CDR2 are SEHNR and FQNEAQ. Relative to germline, V is 7 bases shorter and J is 0 bases shorter, with 16 bases between their ends. Results and caveats for the whole study, not just this receptor: VDJdb matching was skewed toward anti-spike CD8 responses and likely underestimated virus-specific expansions, missing private and CD4 specificities.

This was a case-control study nested in a cohort of healthcare workers in London, UK, who had nasopharyngeal swab PCR tests and blood samples taken every week. Between 23 and 31 March 2020, the week of the UK lockdown, healthcare workers were enrolled and then followed up weekly for as long as 16 weeks. The specimen sequenced was whole blood. The chain employs TRBV7-9 and TRBJ1-3; 6 matching bases give a weak D call of TRBD1. The TCR was taken from an adult who was a healthcare worker with PCR-confirmed SARS-CoV-2 infection or an uninfected control (not recorded which). The encoded CDR3 is CASTRGGPLSGNTIYF. The DNA sequence is TGTGCCAGCACACGAGGGGGTCCCCTCTCTGGAAACACCATATATTTT.